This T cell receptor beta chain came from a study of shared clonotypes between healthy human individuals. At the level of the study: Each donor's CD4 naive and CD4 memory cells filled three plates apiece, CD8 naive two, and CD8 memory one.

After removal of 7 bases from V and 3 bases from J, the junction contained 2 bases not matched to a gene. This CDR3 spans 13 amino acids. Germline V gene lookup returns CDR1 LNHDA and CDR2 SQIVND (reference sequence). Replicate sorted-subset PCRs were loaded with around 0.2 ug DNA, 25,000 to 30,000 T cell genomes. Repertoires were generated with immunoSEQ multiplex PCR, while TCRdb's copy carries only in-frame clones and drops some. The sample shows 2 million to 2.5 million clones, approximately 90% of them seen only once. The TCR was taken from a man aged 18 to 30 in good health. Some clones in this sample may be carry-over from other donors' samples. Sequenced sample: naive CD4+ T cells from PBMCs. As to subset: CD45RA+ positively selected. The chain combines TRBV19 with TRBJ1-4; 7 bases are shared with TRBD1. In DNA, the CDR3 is TGTGCCAGTAACAGGGGCCCTAATGAAAAACTGTTTTTT. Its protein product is CASNRGPNEKLFF.